The present entry profiles one TCR beta chain with its context. This clone's antigen is unknown. Base quality data are lacking; no much larger clone is found one base away. Library generation was performed with the immunoSEQ multiplex PCR assay. A mixture of 60 forward primers for TCR Vbeta segments and 13 reverse primers for TCR Jbeta segments was used in the multiplex PCR. Amplification of the CDR3 region of rearranged TCR beta genes was performed with a multiplex PCR assay on genomic DNA. The Illumina HiSeq System was used to sequence the amplified TCR beta libraries as 87-base-pair reads. In the paper's pipeline: In a later analysis, some 80 million unique TCR beta chains were counted across the 500 to 700 repertoires, and around 11 million of these chains were shared by at least two donors. Raw reads were error-corrected and collapsed into unique sequences with a nearest-neighbor algorithm that merged closely related sequences to remove PCR and sequencing errors. Alignment of CDR3 sequences to IMGT reference sequences was used to assign V, D and J gene segments. For a sequence to be retained, a match of at least six nucleotides to both a V gene segment and a J gene segment was required. A rearrangement counted as productive if the CDR3 had no stop codons and remained in frame with V and J, and every other rearrangement counted as non-productive. CDR3 was defined according to IMGT convention as the region running from the second conserved V-encoded cysteine to the conserved J-encoded phenylalanine. Sequences without an unambiguous match to a single V gene segment were excluded from the earlier analysis of about 630 of the donors. An earlier analysis of approximately 590 of the donors classified V segments as functional when productive rearrangements were above 56.7% and as segregating when the standard deviation between donors was above 5%. A statistical classification framework was built for diagnosing cytomegalovirus status from the catalog of TCR beta chain sequences. In a later analysis, V and J genes were assigned by comparing TCR nucleotide sequences against IMGT/GENE-DB human TR gene sequences. In a later analysis, CDR3 sequences and most-parsimonious VDJ recombination scenarios were assigned using the TCRdist pipeline. In a later analysis, every TCR beta chain was defined by the combination of its CDR3 amino acid sequence and its V-gene family, and reads without a unique V-gene family were dropped. A later analysis removed several hundred highly shared, low-generation-probability nucleotide sequences to deal with suspected cross-contamination and a sequencing artifact. A later analysis calculated a clonal expansion index for each public chain from normalized within-repertoire ranks of inferred template counts. In a later analysis, generation probabilities were computed with a VDJ recombination model fitted to out-of-frame rearrangements, and the resulting probabilities were checked against IGoR. A later analysis scored TCR-TCR, TCR-HLA and TCR-CMV co-occurrence with hypergeometric tests, applying a repertoire-size bias correction to TCR pairs. In a later analysis, false discovery rates were estimated by permuting HLA or CMV assignments 20 times. In a later analysis, co-occurring TCRs were grouped using DBSCAN, with TCRdist sequence similarity added in when clustering inside HLA-allele-positive subsets. Repertoires with fewer than 30,000 or more than 120,000 public chains were left out of co-occurrence clustering, as were five repertoires with anomalous nucleotide sharing. Drawn from immuneACCESS, this table holds only the in-frame rearrangements with V and J called that TCRdb kept. Clones are partly lost; checked studies trace under half to an unresolved V gene and leave the rest unexplained. V, J and clone size are taken as reported in that table, and D and trimming were inferred from the DNA itself. This sample comprises 100,000 to 150,000 clones, about 70% of them detected only once. Less than 2.5% of the sample comes from the top ten.

The cohort consisted of 650 to 700 healthy bone marrow donors. At the time of sampling, all cohort members were nominally healthy, though unrecorded immune exposures were likely present. The donor tested CMV seronegative, placing the donor among the approximately 400 seronegative members of the cohort. A peripheral blood sample was provided by each donor, and peripheral blood mononuclear cells were used for TCR beta sequencing. The Qiagen DNeasy Blood Extraction Kit was used to extract genomic DNA from the blood cell samples. This sample is part of a study of cytomegalovirus exposure and HLA in healthy donors (dated by TCRdb to the late 2010s). Looking at the study overall: An earlier analysis of under 600 of the donors reported more than 250 Gb of sequence data and some 100 million unique TCR beta sequences from roughly 200 million T cells. An early release covering roughly 640 HLA-typed donors comprised about 300 gigabases of sequencing data and some 79 million unique TCR sequences. Of the roughly 400 genotyped donors, roughly 80% were placed in the genetic ancestry cluster associated with self-reported Caucasian donors. The study aimed to test whether cataloging public T cell receptors could reveal signatures of past pathogen exposure. The T cell repertoires of under 750 subjects were profiled by immunosequencing and related to cytomegalovirus serostatus. In addition to the first cohort of hundreds of subjects, a separate validation cohort of about 120 different subjects was used. High-throughput TCR immunosequencing, statistical association of individual TCRs with disease status, and machine learning were combined to predict cytomegalovirus infection status. A later analysis re-analyzed previously published TCR beta repertoires from roughly 630 donors and added high-resolution HLA genotyping to study TCR occurrence patterns. Rather than using new phenotypic data, the later analysis identified candidate immune exposures from TCR beta sequences and from how often those sequences occurred across donors. In an earlier analysis of roughly 580 of the donors, high-throughput TCR beta sequencing was used to judge whether each TCR beta V gene segment behaved as functional or pseudogenic. Donor age, sex, ethnicity and CMV serostatus were compiled together with the repertoire data. In a later genetic analysis, genome-wide SNP genotypes for about 65% of the 666 donors were used, and that subset was treated as a discovery cohort. Every repertoire in the discovery cohort had been generated on one and the same sequencing platform. Class I and class II HLA loci were covered by the typing at four-digit resolution. The number of typed donors differed by locus: about 620-640 for A, B, C, DRB1 and DQB1; 500 to 550 for DQA1; roughly 600 for DPA1; and roughly 490 for DPB1. Roughly five DR-DQ haplotypes were handled as single units for association and clustering because linkage in the cohort was strong. Among around 400 genotyped donors of the cohort, an average of roughly 230,000 unique TCR beta nucleotide sequences was sequenced per donor, of which about 18% were non-productive.

The V end gives up 5 bases and the J end 8 bases, leaving 13 bases in the junction not matched to a gene. The CDR3 numbers 16 residues from cysteine through phenylalanine. The only DNA kept is the CDR3, 48 bases in frame from the first base. The CDR1 and CDR2 encoded by the germline V gene (reference sequence) are SEHNR and FQNEAQ. Findings and caveats that apply to the study as a whole: A later analysis found that HLA-associated TCR beta chains were more clonally expanded and had lower generation probabilities than equally common non-associated chains. A later genetic analysis reported fewer N-insertions in productive TCRs among donors in an Asian-associated ancestry cluster than the roughly 690-donor mean. Some IMGT-functional V segments, including TRBV6-2 and TRBV6-3, could not be told apart with the 87-base-pair reads, so those segments were excluded. The study listed around 160 TCR beta chains as associated with cytomegalovirus. The authors suggested that the approach could potentially be generalized to other disease states and immunological phenotypes. A later analysis associated about 17,000 TCR beta sequences with specific HLA alleles at a false discovery rate of 0.05. Because counts were too low, seventeen rarely observed V segments, including chromosome 9 orphons, were excluded from the earlier analysis of 587 of the donors. A few of the identified cytomegalovirus-associated TCR beta chains were confirmed in vitro to be specific for cytomegalovirus antigens. In a later genetic analysis, a missense DCLRE1C variant was associated with V-gene and J-gene trimming of TCR beta chains, and the association was replicated in an independent cohort. Correlated functional status among segregating V segments might be attributable to linkage disequilibrium, but an unknown experimental factor could not be ruled out. According to a later analysis, TCR association rates differed among HLA loci, with DRB1 alleles showing the most associated TCRs and HLA-C alleles showing the fewest. Most TCR sequences were seen in very few donors, while some public TCRs were found in many individuals. A further reported finding was that TCR beta sequences accurately predicted the HLA-A and HLA-B alleles for most subjects in the first cohort. HLA typing was unavailable for some donors at each locus, so association tests used only the typed subset. Roughly uniform sequencing depth across donors was assumed in presence/absence analyses, although this assumption may not hold. The classifier was reported to diagnose cytomegalovirus status with high specificity and sensitivity in both the original cohort and the validation cohort. The only immune exposure information available for the cohort was CMV serostatus. When HLA alleles, especially DR and DQ, strongly co-occurred, TCR associations were difficult to assign to individual alleles. Broadly in line with IMGT annotations, most TCR beta V segments showed up in productive rearrangements about 90% or about 30% of the time in an earlier analysis of 587 of the donors. A later analysis found that most CMV-associated TCR beta chains appeared HLA-restricted, with HLA associations seemingly driven largely by CMV exposure. A group of highly shared sequence variants was considered likely to be a technical artifact of the sequencing pipeline. In this cohort, only TCR beta chains were sequenced, and detectable features were limited by the absence of alpha or paired-chain data. According to a later analysis, parvovirus B19, influenza, CMV and Epstein-Barr virus appeared linked to several top co-occurrence clusters.

The sequence joins TRBV7-9 to TRBJ1-2; TRBD1 agrees with 11 junctional bases. The specimen was PBMCs. The sequence derives from a woman between 40 and 55 years old in good health and CMV-seronegative. For the CDR3, the sequence is CASSRSLGQGGLGYTF. The nucleotide sequence reads as follows: TGTGCCAGCAGCCGAAGCCTGGGACAGGGGGGTTTGGGCTACACCTTC.